The 25 T cell receptor beta chains presented below share a single source sample, sequenced in a study of blood T cell repertoires in COVID-19. Only in-frame clones appear in the TCRdb table, and some are missing; sequencing was by immunoSEQ multiplex PCR. The table lists about 220,000 clones, 80% to 90% of them singletons. Sequencing was done on a sample of peripheral blood. These receptors originate from a woman between 50 and 59 years old with acute or convalescent COVID-19.

This rearrangement joins TRBV5-1 to TRBJ2-1, with 12 bases identical to TRBD2. Germline V gives CDR1 SGHRS, CDR2 YFSETQ. The J segment lost 6 bases and the V segment lost 1 base, leaving 8 bases of the junction unmatched. The CDR3 spans 17 residues. The CDR3 DNA reads TGCGCCAGCAGCTTGCCACTAGCGGGAGGACGAGGCAATGAGCAGTTCTTC. It specifies CASSLPLAGGRGNEQFF.

The rearrangement joins TRBV6-5 to TRBJ2-7; possibly TRBD1 for D (5 bases). The germline V gene has CDR1 MNHEY and CDR2 SVGAGI. Trimming took off 7 bases at V and 1 base at J, with 8 bases between the two ends. The CDR3 is 12 residues long. The CDR3 loop reads CASTDSSYEQYF. DNA of the CDR3: TGTGCCAGCACCGACAGTTCCTACGAGCAGTACTTC.

V gene TRBV18 combines with J gene TRBJ1-4, with 10 bases lining up with TRBD1. This CDR3 comprises 14 residues. The V gene's germline CDR1 is KGHSH and CDR2 LQKENI. Trimming took 2 bases from V and 13 from J; bases not matched to a gene: 7. The CDR3: CASSPAGQGIPLFF. The CDR3 DNA reads as TGTGCCAGCTCACCAGCGGGACAGGGGATCCCACTGTTTTTT.

The rearrangement joins TRBV5-1 to TRBJ1-5; no firm D call. Germline CDR1 reads SGHRS; CDR2 reads YFSETQ. This CDR3 comprises 15 residues. Trimming pared 2 bases from V and 3 bases from J, leaving 12 bases between. CDR3 bases: TGCGCCAGCAGCTTCGACGGAGATTTCAATCAGCCCCAGCATTTT. Translated, it gives CASSFDGDFNQPQHF.

In its sample, this clone was seen once. The CDR3 sequence is CAISDSSEELREQFF. In DNA, the CDR3 is TGTGCCATCAGTGATTCTAGTGAGGAGCTAAGGGAGCAGTTCTTC. The chain has TRBV10-3 and TRBJ2-1; no definite D call. Trimming removed 3 bases at V and 10 bases at J, with 19 bases between. The CDR3 totals 15 residues. In germline, CDR1 is ENHRY, CDR2 SYGVKD.

V is TRBV19 and J is TRBJ2-3; 9 bases fit TRBD2. V lost 3 bases, J lost 4 bases, and 14 bases stayed unmatched. This CDR3 comprises 18 residues. Germline V CDR1 and CDR2: LNHDA, SQIVND (reference sequence). The CDR3: CASSIDGLAGPWSDTQYF. The CDR3 nucleotides are TGTGCCAGTAGTATCGACGGGCTAGCGGGACCGTGGTCAGATACGCAGTATTTT.

The V gene is TRBV6-1, the J gene TRBJ2-5, with D uncertain. The CDR3 is 14 residues long. V lost 1 base, J lost 5 bases, and 11 bases lay in between. From germline, CDR1 is MNHNS and CDR2 SASEGT. The CDR3 bases are TGTGCCAGCAGTGAAGATCCCTCGAGGGAGACCCAGTACTTC. Its protein is CASSEDPSRETQYF.

V usage is TRBV28 and J usage is TRBJ2-1; 8 nucleotides agree with TRBD2. J was trimmed by 5 bases and V by 2 bases; bases with no gene match: 14. The CDR3 length is 18 residues. Per the germline V gene, CDR1 is MDHEN and CDR2 is SYDVKM. CDR3 residues: CASSLGLAGTLMDNEQFF. The CDR3 DNA reads as TGTGCCAGCAGTTTAGGTCTAGCGGGCACACTCATGGACAATGAGCAGTTCTTC.

The chain joins TRBV4-1 to TRBJ2-3, with D perhaps TRBD2 (5 bases). Trimming left V 4 bases short and J 4 bases short, with 18 bases between. This CDR3 has 16 amino acids. Germline CDR1 reads MGHRA; CDR2 reads YSYEKL. The CDR3: CASSLAAVPNADTQYF. The CDR3 DNA reads TGCGCCAGCAGCCTGGCAGCGGTCCCGAACGCAGATACGCAGTATTTT.

In this sample, this clone turned up a few times. The gene calls are TRBV6-1 and TRBJ1-2; the D gene is possibly TRBD1 (5 bases). Germline CDR1 is MNHNS and CDR2 is SASEGT. The CDR3 has 15 amino acids. Trimming shortened V by 3 bases and J by 2 bases, and 13 bases separated the two germline ends. CDR3: CASSDRQGLNYGYTF. The CDR3 DNA sequence: TGTGCCAGCAGTGACCGGCAGGGCCTCAACTATGGCTACACCTTC.

The table lists this clone with a few counts. This CDR3 reads CASSSDRGNTGELFF. In DNA, the CDR3 is TGTGCCAGCAGTTCCGACAGGGGTAACACCGGGGAGCTGTTTTTT. The chain employs TRBV6-2 or TRBV6-3 and TRBJ2-2; 8 positions agree with TRBD1. Germline CDR1 and CDR2: MNHEY and SVGEGT. This CDR3 comprises 15 residues. Germline trimming cut 4 bases from V and 2 bases from J; bases unmatched to any gene: 3.

The genes are TRBV30 and TRBJ2-7, with TRBD2 matching 8 bases. Trimming removed 4 bases from V and 7 bases from J; junction bases left unmatched: 9. Germline assignment: CDR1 GTSNPN and CDR2 SVGIG (reference sequence). The CDR3 sequence is 13 residues long. CDR3 loop: CAWKTSGGGEQYF. In DNA, the CDR3 is TGTGCCTGGAAAACTAGCGGAGGGGGGGAGCAGTACTTC.

The genes are TRBV6-5 and TRBJ1-2, with D perhaps TRBD1 (5 bases). Trimming left V 4 bases short and J 1 base short, with 10 bases between. Germline V gene sequence: CDR1 MNHEY, CDR2 SVGAGI. The CDR3 extends over 14 amino acids. CDR3 in amino acids: CASSFGQGNYGYTF. DNA for the CDR3: TGTGCCAGCAGTTTCGGTCAGGGTAACTATGGCTACACCTTC.

The V gene is TRBV28, the J gene TRBJ2-5; D is ambiguous. This CDR3 contains 15 residues. Germline-derived CDR1 and CDR2 are MDHEN and SYDVKM. V dropped 5 bases and J dropped 1 base, with 14 bases sitting between them. The CDR3 nucleotides read TGTGCCAGCAGTGGGTCAGCGACTTCCCAAGAGACCCAGTACTTC. Protein: CASSGSATSQETQYF.

This clone was seen once. The genes are TRBV11-2 and TRBJ1-2, with D perhaps TRBD1 (6 bases). V lost 7 bases, J lost 4 bases, and 13 bases lay in between. The germline V gene encodes CDR1 SGHAT and CDR2 FQNNGV. This CDR3 is built from 13 residues. This CDR3 is CASTRGQTYGYTF. The DNA of the CDR3 is TGTGCCAGCACCCGGGGACAAACCTATGGCTACACCTTC.

This chain joins TRBV3-1 (or the pseudogene TRBV3-2) and TRBJ1-2, with D possibly being TRBD1 (5 bases). CDR1 is LGHDT, CDR2 YNNKEL, per germline (reference sequence). V lost 4 bases and J 4 bases, leaving 16 bases between the germline ends. CDR3 length equals 15 residues. The CDR3 DNA reads TGTGCCAGCAGCCCCGCCGTTCGGGGGACCTATGGCTACACCTTC. This sequence encodes CASSPAVRGTYGYTF.

This clone was seen a few times. The chain uses TRBV29-1 and TRBJ2-1; D is uncertain. V lost 0 bases and J 3 bases, leaving 12 bases between the germline ends. Looked up from germline, CDR1 is SQVTM and CDR2 is ANQGSEA. The CDR3 sequence is 15 residues long. The CDR3 DNA follows: TGCAGCGTTGAAGATCCGTTTCGGAGCTACAATGAGCAGTTCTTC. The encoded protein is CSVEDPFRSYNEQFF.

CDR3 amino acids: CASSVRAGGRDTQYF. Here the CDR3 DNA reads TGTGCCAGCAGCGTAAGAGCGGGAGGCAGAGATACGCAGTATTTT. V is TRBV9 and J is TRBJ2-3; TRBD2 matches 9 bases. Germline CDR1 reads SGDLS; CDR2 reads YYNGEE. The CDR3 consists of 15 residues. V trimming: 1 base; J trimming: 5 bases; junction bases outside the gene matches: 5.

The chain is built from TRBV10-1 and TRBJ2-3; weak D call: TRBD2 (6 bases). This CDR3 has 14 amino acids. The V gene's germline CDR1 is WNHNN and CDR2 SYGVQD (reference sequence). V was cut by 8 bases and J by 1 base, with 13 bases left in between. The CDR3 region is CASRGAGRTDTQYF. CDR3 coding DNA: TGCGCCAGCCGAGGAGCGGGCCGCACAGATACGCAGTATTTT.

The chain has TRBV3-1 (or the pseudogene TRBV3-2) and TRBJ2-7, with 12 bases identical to TRBD2. Germline V gene data show CDR1 as LGHDT and CDR2 as YNNKEL (reference sequence). This CDR3 is 16 amino acids long. V lost 3 bases and J lost 3; bases outside the gene matches: 6. The CDR3 DNA sequence: TGTGCCAGCAGCCATGGGCCTAGCGGGAGGGGCTACGAGCAGTACTTC. It is translated as CASSHGPSGRGYEQYF.

This chain connects TRBV5-1 to TRBJ2-4, with unresolved D. V lost 1 base to trimming and J lost 1 base, with 9 bases between them. This CDR3 is built from 15 residues. Germline V lookup: CDR1 SGHRS, CDR2 YFSETQ. CDR3 bases: TGCGCCAGCAGCTTGCTGAGTGAGGCCAAAAACATTCAGTACTTC. It encodes CASSLLSEAKNIQYF.

The chain employs TRBV5-1 and TRBJ2-7; TRBD1 matches at 9 bases. The CDR3 is 13 residues long. Germline assignment: CDR1 SGHRS and CDR2 YFSETQ. V trimming: 8 bases; J trimming: 6 bases; junction bases outside the gene matches: 9. The CDR3 loop is CASRDREGGEQYF. As DNA, the CDR3 is TGCGCCAGTCGGGACAGGGAGGGTGGCGAGCAGTACTTC. Filled out from reference TRBV5-1 and TRBJ2-7, the complete variable domain reads KAGVTQTPRYLIKTRGQQVTLSCSPISGHRSVSWYQQTPGQGLQFLFEYFSETQRNKGNFPGRFSGRQFSNSRSEMNVSTLELGDSALYLCASRDREGGEQYFGPGTRLTVT.

This chain links TRBV10-3 with TRBJ2-5, with a weak D call TRBD1 (6 bases). This CDR3 is built from 15 residues. V gave up 6 bases and J gave up 2 bases, with 16 bases separating them. CDR1 ENHRY and CDR2 SYGVKD come from the germline V gene. CDR3 in amino acids: CAISLNQGIQETQYF. The CDR3 bases are TGTGCCATCAGCCTAAACCAGGGGATTCAAGAGACCCAGTACTTC.

The V and J genes are TRBV21-1 and TRBJ1-2. TRBV21-1 is termed a pseudogene. The CDR3 runs 16 residues. CDR3 nucleotides: TGTGCCAGCAGCGCCCTAGGGGGGGGAATTGACTATGGCTACACCTTC. This gives the protein CASSALGGGIDYGYTF.

The chain carries TRBV5-1 and TRBJ2-2; 9 bases map to TRBD2. The CDR3 spans 15 residues. V was clipped by 0 bases and J by 4 bases; unmatched bases: 1. Germline V gives CDR1 SGHRS, CDR2 YFSETQ. The CDR3 here is CASSLELAGTGELFF. CDR3 in DNA: TGCGCCAGCAGCTTGGAACTAGCGGGCACCGGGGAGCTGTTTTTT.